The 27 T cell receptor beta chains given below trace back to one sample, sequenced in a study of shared clonotypes between healthy human individuals. Data came from immunoSEQ multiplex PCR; TCRdb stores just in-frame clones and leaves some out. This sample carries roughly 2.5 million clones, roughly 92% of them seen once, and the ten largest clones take 0.11% to 0.15%. Sequencing used naive CD4+ T cells sorted from blood. Subset described: CD45RA+ positively selected. The receptors shown here come from a man between 18 and 35 years old in good health.

This clone was seen just once. The V call is TRBV7-9, the J call TRBJ1-2; TRBD1 matches at 7 bases. Trimming removed 4 bases from V and 8 bases from J; junction bases left unmatched: 13. This CDR3 comprises 15 residues. Germline loops: CDR1 SEHNR, CDR2 FQNEAQ (reference sequence). The CDR3 coding sequence is TGTGCCAGCAGCTCCCGACAGGGTCTCTTAAGCGGCTACACCTTC. It specifies CASSSRQGLLSGYTF.

Notes on this clone: The same CDR3 also results from other DNA sequences found in this sample. The chain joins TRBV5-1 to TRBJ2-2; D tentatively reads TRBD1 or TRBD2 (5 bases each). Germline V lookup: CDR1 SGHRS, CDR2 YFSETQ. Trimming removed 4 bases at V and 1 base at J, with 8 bases between. The CDR3 is made up of 14 amino acids. As DNA, the CDR3 is TGCGCCAGCAGCCGGGACGGGAACACCGGGGAGCTGTTTTTT. The encoded protein is CASSRDGNTGELFF.

The chain couples TRBV7-9 to TRBJ2-2; D is unclear. The germline gives CDR1 SEHNR, CDR2 FQNEAQ (reference sequence). The germline V and J ends were trimmed by 4 bases and 3 bases, with 6 bases remaining between them. The CDR3 covers 13 residues. CDR3 in DNA: TGTGCCAGCAGCTCTCAGCACACCGGGGAGCTGTTTTTT. Translating it yields CASSSQHTGELFF.

The V and J genes are TRBV10-2 and TRBJ2-2; 8 nucleotides line up with TRBD1. This CDR3 is built from 15 residues. CDR1 WSHSY and CDR2 SAAADI come from the germline V gene. Germline trimming cut 6 bases from V and 4 bases from J; bases unmatched to any gene: 7. CDR3 DNA: TGCGCCAGCAGGCAGGGGGCTTTATTCACCGGGGAGCTGTTTTTT. This encodes CASRQGALFTGELFF.

This chain connects TRBV25-1 to TRBJ1-2; TRBD1 matches at 11 bases. Per the germline V gene, CDR1 is MGHDK and CDR2 is SYGVNS. Unmatched junction bases numbered 9, after V lost 4 bases and J lost 8 bases. The CDR3 sequence is 15 residues long. The CDR3 reads CASSATDRGPGGYTF. The CDR3 DNA follows: TGTGCCAGCAGTGCCACGGACAGGGGGCCTGGCGGCTACACCTTC.

The V gene is TRBV7-2, the J gene TRBJ2-1; 7 positions match TRBD2. Germline V gene sequence: CDR1 SGHTA, CDR2 FQGNSA. The CDR3 is made up of 15 amino acids. V gave up 5 bases and J gave up 8 bases; unmatched junction bases: 12. CDR3: CASSPRDWAGDEQFF. For the CDR3, the DNA is TGTGCCAGCAGCCCCCGGGACTGGGCGGGGGATGAGCAGTTCTTC.

Turning to this clone: The same CDR3 also results from other DNA sequences found in this sample. The chain employs TRBV18 and TRBJ2-7; D is perhaps TRBD1 (6 bases). CDR1 is KGHSH, CDR2 LQKENI, per germline. The CDR3 contains 13 residues. V shed 3 bases and J shed 4 bases, with 10 bases lying between them. The CDR3 sequence is CASSPGAPYEQYF. CDR3 DNA: TGTGCCAGCTCACCGGGGGCCCCGTACGAGCAGTACTTC.

In its sample, this clone was seen once. The gene calls are TRBV12-5 and TRBJ1-1; TRBD1 matches at 10 bases. V lost 5 bases and J lost 4; bases outside the gene matches: 1. CDR1 LGHNT and CDR2 FRNRAP come from the germline V gene. The CDR3 has 13 residues. The CDR3 spells CASGRTGGTEAFF. The CDR3 DNA is TGTGCTAGTGGTCGGACAGGGGGCACTGAAGCTTTCTTT.

The genes are TRBV18 and TRBJ2-3; D might be TRBD2 (5 bases). The germline V gene encodes CDR1 KGHSH and CDR2 LQKENI. This CDR3 comprises 16 residues. The germline V and J ends were trimmed by 2 bases and 1 base, with 13 bases remaining between them. The CDR3 loop reads CASSPLVAGGTDTQYF. In DNA, the CDR3 is TGTGCCAGCTCACCATTGGTGGCCGGGGGCACAGATACGCAGTATTTT.

This clone showed up just once. CDR3 nucleotides: TGTGCCAGCAGTTTTTGGCGTTATAATTCACCCCTCCACTTT. It encodes CASSFWRYNSPLHF. The V and J genes are TRBV27 and TRBJ1-6; D not resolved. From germline, CDR1 is MNHEY and CDR2 SMNVEV (reference sequence). The CDR3 contains 14 residues. V was pared by 3 bases and J by 4 bases, with 7 bases between.

The chain carries TRBV19 and TRBJ1-2; 11 bases are a match to TRBD1. The J segment lost 6 bases and the V segment lost 4 bases, leaving 7 bases of the junction unmatched. The CDR3 runs to 15 residues. Germline V lookup: CDR1 LNHDA, CDR2 SQIVND (reference sequence). The CDR3 nucleotides are TGTGCCAGTAGTAGTATTCGGACAGGGGGCAATGGCTACACCTTC. It yields the protein CASSSIRTGGNGYTF.

The gene calls are TRBV5-5 and TRBJ2-1; TRBD1 agrees at 7 bases. Germline trimming cut 4 bases from V and 1 base from J; bases unmatched to any gene: 2. The CDR3 totals 14 residues. The germline V gene encodes CDR1 SGHKS and CDR2 YYEKEE (reference sequence). The DNA for the CDR3 is TGTGCCAGCAGCCCGACAGGGTCCTACAATGAGCAGTTCTTC. The encoded protein is CASSPTGSYNEQFF.

Concerning this clone itself: The junction differs from germline at one of its ends, possibly a read error. J is TRBJ2-3 and V is TRBV7-2; the D is unclear. Germline values: CDR1 SGHTA, CDR2 FQGNSA. CDR3 size: 13 residues. CDR3 in amino acids: CASTLGQEDTQYF. The CDR3 DNA is TGTGCCAGCACCTTAGGGCAGGAGGATACGCAGTATTTT.

Turning to this clone: The same CDR3 arises from other DNA sequences in this sample as well. The chain links TRBV11-3 to TRBJ2-7; D possibly corresponds to TRBD2 (6 bases). V lost 5 bases and J lost 1, with 9 bases in between. CDR1 and CDR2 from the germline V gene are SGHNT and YENEEA. The CDR3 totals 13 residues. CDR3 DNA: TGTGCCAGCAGCCCTGGGACTTCCTACGAGCAGTACTTC. As protein: CASSPGTSYEQYF.

The gene calls are TRBV28 and TRBJ1-2, with D possibly being TRBD1 (5 bases). The V end was cut by 6 bases, the J end by 2 bases, with 16 bases between. The CDR3 extends over 15 amino acids. Per germline, CDR1 MDHEN and CDR2 SYDVKM. The CDR3 reads CASSLQGSANYGYTF. The CDR3 DNA is TGTGCCAGCAGCTTGCAGGGTTCAGCCAACTATGGCTACACCTTC.

This chain joins TRBV10-3 and TRBJ2-2; no firm D call. The CDR3 is made up of 13 amino acids. Germline assignment: CDR1 ENHRY and CDR2 SYGVKD. Trimming removed 5 bases at V and 5 bases at J, with 9 bases between. CDR3: CAISRAATGELFF. CDR3 coding DNA: TGTGCCATCAGTCGGGCAGCAACCGGGGAGCTGTTTTTT.

A few counts support this clone. V usage is TRBV4-3 and J usage is TRBJ1-1; D call uncertain. The CDR3 has 13 residues. The germline V gene has CDR1 LGHNA and CDR2 YSLEER. V was pared by 0 bases and J by 6 bases, with 8 bases between. As DNA, the CDR3 is TGCGCCAGCAGCCAAGATCCGAGCCCTGAAGCTTTCTTT. It yields the protein CASSQDPSPEAFF.

The count of this clone is one. The V and J genes are TRBV6-1 and TRBJ1-4; D may be TRBD1 (5 bases). V lost 7 bases and J 12 bases, leaving 15 bases between the germline ends. CDR3 size: 12 residues. Germline V gives CDR1 MNHNS, CDR2 SASEGT. CDR3 in amino acids: CASTLSGRELFF. The CDR3 region has the DNA TGTGCCAGCACCCTTTCAGGGAGAGAACTGTTTTTT.

This chain links TRBV4-3 with TRBJ2-3; tentatively, D is TRBD1 or TRBD2 (7 bases each). The CDR3 is 16 amino acids. Germline V gene data show CDR1 as LGHNA and CDR2 as YSLEER. Trimming left V 6 bases short and J 2 bases short, with 18 bases between. The CDR3 DNA sequence: TGCGCCAGCAGGAGGGAGGGGGCCCTCGACACAGATACGCAGTATTTT. The encoded protein is CASRREGALDTDTQYF.

The chain couples TRBV15 to TRBJ1-2; D remains unclear. V was pared by 2 bases and J by 3 bases, with 7 bases between. The CDR3 loop spans 13 amino acids. In germline, CDR1 is LNHNV, CDR2 YYDKDF (reference sequence). This chain's CDR3 is CATSRTAHYGYTF. As DNA, the CDR3 is TGTGCCACCAGCAGAACGGCGCACTATGGCTACACCTTC.

J is TRBJ2-2 and V is TRBV5-6, with 11 positions matching TRBD1. Germline lookup yields CDR1 SGHDT and CDR2 YYEEEE. The CDR3 spans 16 residues. Germline trimming cut 4 bases from V and 3 bases from J; bases unmatched to any gene: 5. This chain's CDR3 is CASSLGQGAHTGELFF. CDR3 coding DNA: TGTGCCAGCAGCCTCGGACAGGGGGCCCACACCGGGGAGCTGTTTTTT.

This clone was recorded only once. The V and J genes are TRBV7-9 and TRBJ2-5; 11 nucleotides match TRBD1. The CDR3 spans 15 residues. V trimming: 3 bases; J trimming: 5 bases; junction bases outside the gene matches: 5. CDR1 and CDR2 from the germline V gene are SEHNR and FQNEAQ (reference sequence). As DNA, the CDR3 is TGTGCCAGCAGCTTTGGACAGGGGGCGCGGGAGACCCAGTACTTC. It specifies CASSFGQGARETQYF.

Of note for this clone: The sample carries other DNA sequences with the same CDR3. V gene TRBV10-3 combines with J gene TRBJ1-1, with D tentatively TRBD1 (5 bases). CDR1 ENHRY and CDR2 SYGVKD come from the germline V gene. V lost 0 bases to trimming and J lost 7 bases, with 9 bases between them. The CDR3 loop spans 13 amino acids. The CDR3 nucleotides are TGTGCCATCAGTGAGTCTGGGCAGGGTGAAGCTTTCTTT. Amino acid sequence: CAISESGQGEAFF.

This chain links TRBV7-9 with TRBJ1-2; D may be TRBD1 (6 bases). Germline V gene lookup returns CDR1 SEHNR and CDR2 FQNEAQ (reference sequence). Trimming removed 6 bases from V and 8 bases from J, with 16 bases in between. The CDR3 runs to 13 residues. The CDR3 loop reads CASSQVQGPGYTF. The DNA of the CDR3 is TGTGCCAGCAGTCAAGTACAGGGTCCGGGCTACACCTTC.

V gene TRBV5-1 combines with J gene TRBJ1-2; the match to TRBD1 covers 8 bases. CDR1 SGHRS and CDR2 YFSETQ come from the germline V gene. The CDR3 spans 15 residues. The V and J ends lost 1 base and 4 bases, in that order; junction bases with no gene match: 6. CDR3 nucleotides: TGCGCCAGCAGCTTGACAGGGGGAGGTAGCTATGGCTACACCTTC. This sequence encodes CASSLTGGGSYGYTF.

Here the CDR3 DNA reads TGTGCCTGGAGCCCCCGTCAGGTCGGGGTAGCTTTCTTT. It specifies CAWSPRQVGVAFF. The chain carries TRBV30 and TRBJ1-1; D gene uncertain. Between the trimmed V and J ends, which lost 3 bases and 10 bases, there was a span of 18 bases. This CDR3 has 13 residues. Per germline, CDR1 GTSNPN and CDR2 SVGIG (reference sequence).

This clone was detected only a few times. The rearrangement uses TRBV28 and TRBJ1-5, with 7 bases that match TRBD1. The CDR3 covers 13 residues. From germline, CDR1 is MDHEN and CDR2 SYDVKM. V shed 8 bases, J shed 9 bases, and the junction held 10 bases outside the gene matches. The CDR3 coding sequence is TGTGCCAGCCAGCTGGACAGGACCTCGCCCCAGCATTTT. This codes for CASQLDRTSPQHF.